Below are 10 T cell receptor beta chains sequenced from a single sample in a study of blood T cell repertoires in COVID-19. Using immunoSEQ multiplex PCR, the repertoire was profiled, and TCRdb retains in-frame clones only, with some absent. The sample shows roughly 260,000 clones, around 90% of them seen only once. Sequenced sample: PBMCs or T cells enriched from blood (not recorded which). Receptors originate from a woman in her twenties or thirties with acute COVID-19.

The V call is TRBV28, the J call TRBJ2-1; D unclear. The CDR3 totals 16 residues. V lost 5 bases, J lost 4 bases, and 18 bases lay in between. Germline values: CDR1 MDHEN, CDR2 SYDVKM. CDR3 sequence reads: CASSLPVSAQYNEQFF. The CDR3 region has the DNA TGTGCCAGCAGTCTCCCGGTAAGCGCCCAATACAATGAGCAGTTCTTC.

The J gene is TRBJ1-2, the V gene TRBV7-8; TRBD1 matches at 12 bases. This CDR3 has 17 residues. V was clipped by 5 bases and J by 5 bases; unmatched bases: 12. From germline, CDR1 is SGHVS and CDR2 FQNEAQ. The CDR3 DNA reads as TGTGCCAGCAGCCGTGCGGTTGGGACAGGGGGCGCGTATGGCTACACCTTC. Its translation: CASSRAVGTGGAYGYTF. Using reference TRBV7-8 and TRBJ1-2 for the parts outside the CDR3, the full variable domain is GAGVSQSPRYKVAKRGQDVALRCDPISGHVSLFWYQQALGQGPEFLTYFQNEAQLDKSGLPSDRFFAERPEGSVSTLKIQRTQQEDSAVYLCASSRAVGTGGAYGYTFGSGTRLTVV.

The V gene is TRBV18, the J gene TRBJ2-1, with D perhaps matching TRBD1 (6 bases). This CDR3 is built from 16 residues. Germline CDR1 is KGHSH and CDR2 is LQKENI. V was trimmed by 0 bases and J by 3 bases, leaving 12 bases between them. The CDR3 loop reads CASSPPPTGNYNEQFF. The CDR3 DNA follows: TGTGCCAGCTCACCACCACCCACAGGGAACTACAATGAGCAGTTCTTC.

The V and J genes are TRBV5-1 and TRBJ2-7; D is possibly TRBD2 (6 bases). Trimming removed 1 base at V and 0 bases at J, with 23 bases between. This CDR3 is built from 19 residues. Per germline, CDR1 SGHRS and CDR2 YFSETQ. CDR3 sequence: CASSLRGGPASDSSYEQYF. CDR3 DNA: TGCGCCAGCAGCTTGCGGGGAGGACCGGCGTCCGATAGCTCCTACGAGCAGTACTTC.

The count of this clone is one. The chain has TRBV28 and TRBJ1-2; weak D call: TRBD1 (6 bases). Germline V gene sequence: CDR1 MDHEN, CDR2 SYDVKM. Between the trimmed V and J ends, which lost 4 bases and 0 bases, there was a span of 12 bases. This CDR3 has 15 amino acids. Here the CDR3 DNA reads TGTGCCAGCAGTTCGACAGGAGAAGCTAACTATGGCTACACCTTC. Translation gives CASSSTGEANYGYTF.

V and J are TRBV9 and TRBJ1-4; 9 bases align to TRBD1. The CDR3 runs to 18 residues. Looked up from germline, CDR1 is SGDLS and CDR2 is YYNGEE. V shed 1 base, J shed 5 bases, and the junction held 12 bases outside the gene matches. The CDR3, as DNA: TGTGCCAGCAGCGTATCACCCGGGACAGGGAGAGTCAATGAAAAACTGTTTTTT. Encoded protein: CASSVSPGTGRVNEKLFF.

For this clone: At one end the junction does not follow the germline gene, possibly because of a read error. The chain joins TRBV7-9 to TRBJ1-5, with 7 positions matching TRBD1. There are 15 residues in the CDR3. Germline V gene data show CDR1 as SEHNR and CDR2 as FQNEAQ (reference sequence). CDR3 amino acids: CASSLSRDSSQPQHF. The CDR3 region has the DNA TGTGCCAGCAGCTTATCAAGGGACAGCAGTCAGCCCCAGCATTTT.

The chain uses TRBV18 and TRBJ1-2; D is unresolved. From germline, CDR1 is KGHSH and CDR2 LQKENI. The V end was cut by 5 bases, the J end by 6 bases, with 7 bases between. The CDR3 contains 11 residues. CDR3 amino acids: CASSGQNGYTF. CDR3 DNA: TGTGCCAGCTCAGGGCAGAATGGCTACACCTTC.

The J gene is TRBJ2-7, the V gene TRBV19; D might be TRBD2 (6 bases). Trimming took 6 bases from V and 6 from J, leaving 15 bases between them. The CDR3 runs to 13 residues. Germline CDR1 is LNHDA and CDR2 is SQIVND (reference sequence). CDR3 protein: CASRGFAGSEQYF. CDR3 DNA sequence: TGTGCCAGTAGGGGCTTTGCGGGAAGCGAGCAGTACTTC.

The chain links TRBV24-1 to TRBJ2-1; 8 bases line up with TRBD2. J lost 9 bases, V lost 9 bases, and 6 bases had no gene match. This CDR3 has 12 residues. The germline CDR1 and CDR2 sequences are KGHDR and SFDVKD. The DNA of the CDR3 is TGTGCCACCGGGTCTACTAGCGGTGAGCAGTTCTTC. Its translation is CATGSTSGEQFF.